This T cell receptor (beta chain) was obtained from a study of naive and memory T cell subsets. The beta constant-region primer was an equimolar mix of two oligonucleotides covering TRBC1 and TRBC2. Four rounds of PCR amplified the ligated cDNA using nested alpha and beta constant-region primers plus SP2. Ligation attached a single-stranded oligonucleotide with a 12-nucleotide UMI and the SP2 primer to the cDNA 3' end. Each CDR3 protein gets one entry after TCRdb re-called the UMI-ligation and nested PCR reads with MiXCR. The repertoire includes over a thousand distinct CDR3 sequences, 7.4% of them detected once, and about 82% sits in the top ten. Points from the study as a whole: TCR abundance followed a power law differing between naive and memory subsets.

For this clonotype: Its specificity is not known.

This CDR3 is 15 amino acids long. Trimming at V came to 4 bases and at J to 4 bases, leaving 3 bases not matched to a gene. Germline values: CDR1 SGDLS, CDR2 YYNGEE. The chain carries TRBV9 and TRBJ2-3; 13 nucleotides line up with TRBD2. The sequencing input was CD8+ TEMRA cells from blood. The subset here: effector memory re-expressing CD45RA, CD45RA+ CD27-. This receptor was obtained from a human donor in good health. The CDR3 DNA reads TGTGCCAGCAGCTCACTAGCGGGAGGGGCAGATACGCAGTATTTT. This encodes CASSSLAGGADTQYF.